What follows are 28 T cell receptor beta chains derived from one specimen sequenced in a study of T cell responses to AZD1222 COVID-19 vaccine. Libraries were prepared by immunoSEQ multiplex PCR; TCRdb keeps only in-frame clonotypes and omits some of them. Of 70,000 to 95,000 clones in the sample, about nine tenths were seen once. The sequencing used peripheral blood, collected on day 0 of MenACWY control vaccination. Receptors were obtained from an adult in good health.

CDR3 DNA sequence: TGTGCCACCAGCAGTGGCCGGGACAGTTTTTACGAGCAGTACTTC. It is translated as CATSSGRDSFYEQYF. The rearrangement joins TRBV15 to TRBJ2-7, with 7 bases that match TRBD1. The J segment lost 4 bases and the V segment lost 3 bases, leaving 9 bases of the junction unmatched. Germline V gene data show CDR1 as LNHNV and CDR2 as YYDKDF (reference sequence). The CDR3 runs to 15 residues.

V is TRBV12-3 or TRBV12-4 and J is TRBJ2-1; D not certain. The CDR3 covers 11 residues. V dropped 3 bases and J dropped 8 bases, with 5 bases sitting between them. CDR3 nucleotide sequence: TGTGCCAGCAGTTTGTCGGATGAGCAGTTCTTC. This sequence encodes CASSLSDEQFF.

The chain carries TRBV28 and TRBJ2-7; D possibly corresponds to TRBD1 (5 bases). Deletions cut 7 bases from V and 3 bases from J, with 7 bases between. Looked up from germline, CDR1 is MDHEN and CDR2 is SYDVKM. This CDR3 contains 11 residues. CDR3: CASKDSYEQYF. The CDR3, as DNA: TGTGCCAGCAAAGACAGCTACGAGCAGTACTTC.

The chain is built from TRBV7-2 and TRBJ1-1, with D unresolved. CDR1 SGHTA and CDR2 FQGNSA come from the germline V gene. The CDR3 is 15 amino acids. The V gene lost 4 bases and the J gene lost 0 bases, with 12 bases spanning the gap. The CDR3 reads CASSSGSIMNTEAFF. CDR3 bases: TGTGCCAGCAGCTCGGGTTCTATCATGAACACTGAAGCTTTCTTT.

This chain connects TRBV3-1 (or the pseudogene TRBV3-2) to TRBJ2-3; D may be TRBD2 (5 bases). Trimming cost V 3 bases and J 1 base, with 8 bases left between them. The CDR3 has 14 amino acids. Germline CDR1 is LGHDT and CDR2 is YNNKEL (reference sequence). The CDR3 sequence: CASSQGSGTDTQYF. DNA for the CDR3: TGTGCCAGCAGCCAGGGTAGCGGCACAGATACGCAGTATTTT.

The V and J genes are TRBV12-3 or TRBV12-4 and TRBJ1-3; D not resolved. CDR3 length: 13 amino acids. V was trimmed by 7 bases and J by 1 base, leaving 8 bases between them. The DNA for the CDR3 is TGTGCCAGCACAGAGAATTCTGGAAACACCATATATTTT. Protein sequence: CASTENSGNTIYF.

The genes are TRBV19 and TRBJ1-1; the match to TRBD1 covers 10 bases. Per germline, CDR1 LNHDA and CDR2 SQIVND (reference sequence). J lost 12 bases, V lost 4 bases, and 8 bases had no gene match. The CDR3 length is 13 residues. Written as DNA, the CDR3 is TGTGCCAGTAGTAACCTAGCGGACAGGGGGACTTTCTTT. Amino acids: CASSNLADRGTFF.

This clone has only a few counts. The chain employs TRBV7-2 and TRBJ1-1, with a weak D call TRBD1 (6 bases). The germline V gene encodes CDR1 SGHTA and CDR2 FQGNSA. This CDR3 region has 15 residues. Trimming stripped 3 bases from V and 2 bases from J, with 13 bases between. This CDR3 is CASSLLWGLNTEAFF. CDR3 nucleotides: TGTGCCAGCAGCTTGTTGTGGGGGCTAAACACTGAAGCTTTCTTT.

The chain carries TRBV6-6 and TRBJ1-6; D call uncertain. Between the trimmed V and J ends, which lost 8 bases and 8 bases, there was a span of 16 bases. The CDR3 covers 14 residues. Germline CDR1 MNHNY, CDR2 SVGAGI (reference sequence). The CDR3 DNA sequence: TGTGCCAGCTTAACCGGGGATAGGCATTCACCCCTCCACTTT. Translating it yields CASLTGDRHSPLHF.

This clone has more than one count but fewer than ten. The chain links TRBV27 to TRBJ2-3, with D possibly being TRBD1 or TRBD2 (5 bases each). Germline values: CDR1 MNHEY, CDR2 SMNVEV (reference sequence). The CDR3 has 14 amino acids. The V end was cut by 0 bases, the J end by 7 bases, with 11 bases between. The CDR3 sequence is CASSLSGERNTQYF. As DNA, the CDR3 is TGTGCCAGCAGTTTATCAGGGGAGAGGAATACGCAGTATTTT.

The chain joins TRBV2 to TRBJ1-2, with 9 bases identical to TRBD1. Germline trimming cut 5 bases from V and 6 bases from J; bases unmatched to any gene: 10. The CDR3 covers 15 residues. Germline CDR1 reads SNHLY; CDR2 reads FYNNEI. The chain's CDR3 is CASSLGGTGGDGYTF. The CDR3, as DNA: TGTGCCAGCAGTTTGGGTGGAACAGGGGGCGATGGCTACACCTTC.

The V call is TRBV5-1, the J call TRBJ1-6; D unresolved. Germline CDR1 SGHRS, CDR2 YFSETQ. CDR3 length: 15 residues. The V end was cut by 5 bases, the J end by 6 bases, with 15 bases between. The CDR3: CASRGQRQPNSPLHF. The CDR3 bases are TGCGCCAGCAGAGGCCAGAGACAACCTAATTCACCCCTCCACTTT.

This clone has only one observation. The V call is TRBV4-3, the J call TRBJ1-2; the match to TRBD1 covers 8 bases. Germline-derived CDR1 and CDR2 are LGHNA and YSLEER. The CDR3 loop spans 20 amino acids. The V segment lost 1 base and the J segment 4 bases; nucleotides outside the gene matches: 20. CDR3 sequence (DNA): TGCGCCAGCAGCCAAGGGGCCGGGACAGGCTCGGAGGAGTATGGCTATGGCTACACCTTC. It encodes CASSQGAGTGSEEYGYGYTF.

The chain carries TRBV5-4 and TRBJ2-5; D perhaps matches TRBD2 (5 bases). Between the trimmed V and J ends, which lost 0 bases and 4 bases, there was a span of 10 bases. The germline gives CDR1 SGHNT, CDR2 YYREEE (reference sequence). The CDR3 runs 14 residues. The CDR3 reads CASSLVGERETQYF. CDR3 bases: TGTGCCAGCAGCTTGGTCGGGGAACGAGAGACCCAGTACTTC.

The chain links TRBV7-9 to TRBJ1-5; 7 bases are a match to TRBD1. Germline V gene data show CDR1 as SEHNR and CDR2 as FQNEAQ (reference sequence). V was pared by 0 bases and J by 4 bases, with 12 bases of the junction left unmatched. This CDR3 is built from 18 residues. The CDR3 is CASSLAGEYTGENQPQHF. For the CDR3, the DNA is TGTGCCAGCAGCTTAGCCGGGGAGTATACAGGGGAAAATCAGCCCCAGCATTTT.

This chain joins TRBV5-6 and TRBJ2-7, with 9 bases lining up with TRBD1. The V and J ends lost 0 bases and 4 bases, in that order; junction bases with no gene match: 2. Germline assignment: CDR1 SGHDT and CDR2 YYEEEE. The CDR3 extends over 14 amino acids. Here the CDR3 reads CASSLGTGEYEQYF. In nucleotides, the CDR3 is TGTGCCAGCAGCTTGGGGACAGGGGAGTACGAGCAGTACTTC.

V is TRBV4-2 and J is TRBJ1-1; 10 bases agree with TRBD1. V shed 3 bases, J shed 5 bases, and the junction held 9 bases outside the gene matches. The CDR3 consists of 16 residues. The germline V gene has CDR1 LGHNA and CDR2 YNFKEQ. The CDR3 sequence: CASSHGRGQGKTEAFF. In DNA, the CDR3 is TGTGCCAGCAGCCATGGCCGGGGACAGGGGAAGACTGAAGCTTTCTTT.

The chain recombines TRBV7-8 with TRBJ1-1, with 9 bases aligning to TRBD1. Germline V lookup: CDR1 SGHVS, CDR2 FQNEAQ. J lost 4 bases, V lost 6 bases, and 3 bases had no gene match. This CDR3 has 13 amino acids. CDR3 region: CASRETGGTEAFF. CDR3 DNA sequence: TGTGCCAGCAGGGAGACAGGGGGCACTGAAGCTTTCTTT. Full variable domain (remainder filled in from reference TRBV7-8 and TRBJ1-1): GAGVSQSPRYKVAKRGQDVALRCDPISGHVSLFWYQQALGQGPEFLTYFQNEAQLDKSGLPSDRFFAERPEGSVSTLKIQRTQQEDSAVYLCASRETGGTEAFFGQGTRLTVV.

The table lists this clone with a few counts. The rearrangement uses TRBV27 and TRBJ1-1, with D possibly matching TRBD1 (5 bases). The CDR3 spans 14 residues. Germline V CDR1 and CDR2: MNHEY, SMNVEV (reference sequence). V gave up 8 bases and J gave up 5 bases, with 18 bases separating them. CDR3 DNA sequence: TGTGCCAGCGGGTCTCTCGGGGGAATGACTGAAGCTTTCTTT. Its translation: CASGSLGGMTEAFF.

This chain connects TRBV3-1 (or the pseudogene TRBV3-2) to TRBJ2-3, with D possibly called TRBD1 or TRBD2 (5 bases each). V gave up 3 bases and J gave up 5 bases, with 24 bases separating them. In germline, CDR1 is LGHDT, CDR2 YNNKEL (reference sequence). This CDR3 has 18 residues. The CDR3 loop reads CASSHPLTGAPKGDTQYF. The CDR3 nucleotides are TGTGCCAGCAGCCACCCTCTTACCGGGGCACCCAAGGGAGATACGCAGTATTTT.

The chain uses TRBV7-9 and TRBJ1-1; D unresolved. CDR1 and CDR2 (germline): SEHNR, FQNEAQ (reference sequence). V was cut by 7 bases and J by 1 base, with 13 bases left in between. This CDR3 spans 14 amino acids. The CDR3 reads CASNPPYGNTEAFF. CDR3 sequence (DNA): TGTGCCAGCAACCCCCCGTATGGGAACACTGAAGCTTTCTTT.

The chain uses TRBV7-2 and TRBJ2-5; TRBD1 aligns across 7 bases. CDR1 is SGHTA, CDR2 FQGNSA, per germline. J gave up 3 bases and V 5 bases, and 6 bases lay outside the gene matches. The CDR3 contains 14 residues. Here the CDR3 reads CASSRIQGKETQYF. The CDR3, as DNA: TGTGCCAGCAGCCGTATACAGGGGAAAGAGACCCAGTACTTC.

The chain carries TRBV11-3 and TRBJ2-7; 8 bases are a match to TRBD2. CDR1 is SGHNT and CDR2 is YENEEA in the germline V gene. The CDR3 has 15 amino acids. The V gene end was trimmed by 5 bases and the J gene end by 0 bases; junction bases not matched to a gene: 6. CDR3 protein: CASSPPGGLSYEQYF. In nucleotides, the CDR3 is TGTGCCAGCAGCCCACCGGGAGGGCTCTCCTACGAGCAGTACTTC. Full variable domain (outside the CDR3, taken from reference TRBV11-3 and TRBJ2-7): EAGVVQSPRYKIIEKKQPVAFWCNPISGHNTLYWYLQNLGQGPELLIRYENEEAVDDSQLPKDRFSAERLKGVDSTLKIQPAELGDSAVYLCASSPPGGLSYEQYFGPGTRLTVT.

The CDR3 DNA follows: TGTGCCAGCAGCTCGACTTACGAGCAGTACTTC. Protein sequence: CASSSTYEQYF. The chain uses TRBV12-3 or TRBV12-4 and TRBJ2-7; D is unclear. This CDR3 is built from 11 residues. The V gene lost 6 bases and the J gene lost 4 bases, with 7 bases spanning the gap.

This chain connects TRBV9 to TRBJ1-3, with D perhaps TRBD1 (5 bases). Germline loops: CDR1 SGDLS, CDR2 YYNGEE. V was cut by 0 bases and J by 4 bases, with 8 bases left in between. The CDR3 sequence is 14 residues long. The CDR3 DNA is TGTGCCAGCAGCGTAGGGGGGGACGGAAACACCATATATTTT. Protein product: CASSVGGDGNTIYF. Together with reference TRBV9 and TRBJ1-3, the CDR3 gives the full variable domain: DSGVTQTPKHLITATGQRVTLRCSPRSGDLSVYWYQQSLDQGLQFLIQYYNGEERAKGNILERFSAQQFPDLHSELNLSSLELGDSALYFCASSVGGDGNTIYFGEGSWLTVV.

This clone occurred a few times. J is TRBJ2-6 and V is TRBV2; D gene ambiguous. This CDR3 spans 14 amino acids. Germline assignment: CDR1 SNHLY and CDR2 FYNNEI. Trimming removed 3 bases at V and 3 bases at J, with 6 bases between. The CDR3 protein is CASSEGYGANVLTF. The CDR3 region has the DNA TGTGCCAGCAGTGAGGGGTATGGGGCCAACGTCCTGACTTTC.

This clone was recorded only once. The rearrangement uses TRBV5-1 and TRBJ2-2, with D uncertain. Looked up from germline, CDR1 is SGHRS and CDR2 is YFSETQ. V was shortened by 0 bases and J by 3 bases, with 6 bases between the two germline ends. The CDR3 covers 14 residues. The CDR3 nucleotides read TGCGCCAGCAGCTTGGCCCTCGACACCGGGGAGCTGTTTTTT. This sequence encodes CASSLALDTGELFF. Combining the CDR3 with reference TRBV5-1 and TRBJ2-2 gives the whole variable domain KAGVTQTPRYLIKTRGQQVTLSCSPISGHRSVSWYQQTPGQGLQFLFEYFSETQRNKGNFPGRFSGRQFSNSRSEMNVSTLELGDSALYLCASSLALDTGELFFGEGSRLTVL.

This clone showed up just a few times. The rearrangement uses TRBV15 and TRBJ1-1, with a possible D match to TRBD1 (6 bases). Germline CDR1 and CDR2: LNHNV and YYDKDF (reference sequence). V was cut by 3 bases and J by 5 bases, with 13 bases left in between. CDR3 length equals 14 residues. In nucleotides, the CDR3 is TGTGCCACCAGCAGCCTGCAGGGGAGGACTGAAGCTTTCTTT. Protein product: CATSSLQGRTEAFF.